Sequencing of this T cell receptor beta chain was carried out in a study of blood T cell repertoires in COVID-19. Data came from immunoSEQ multiplex PCR; TCRdb stores just in-frame clones and leaves some out. The sample has around 140,000 clones, more than 75% seen once. Looked up from germline, CDR1 is MGHRA and CDR2 is YSYEKL. V lost 4 bases and J lost 5; bases outside the gene matches: 12. The CDR3 sequence is 17 residues long. This receptor was identified in a human donor in a cohort sampled during active COVID-19. The chain links TRBV4-1 to TRBJ2-1; 9 bases match TRBD2. The source material was peripheral blood. This chain's CDR3 is CASSPRWGAGGNNEQFF. DNA of the CDR3: TGCGCCAGCAGCCCCCGATGGGGGGCGGGAGGGAACAATGAGCAGTTCTTC.